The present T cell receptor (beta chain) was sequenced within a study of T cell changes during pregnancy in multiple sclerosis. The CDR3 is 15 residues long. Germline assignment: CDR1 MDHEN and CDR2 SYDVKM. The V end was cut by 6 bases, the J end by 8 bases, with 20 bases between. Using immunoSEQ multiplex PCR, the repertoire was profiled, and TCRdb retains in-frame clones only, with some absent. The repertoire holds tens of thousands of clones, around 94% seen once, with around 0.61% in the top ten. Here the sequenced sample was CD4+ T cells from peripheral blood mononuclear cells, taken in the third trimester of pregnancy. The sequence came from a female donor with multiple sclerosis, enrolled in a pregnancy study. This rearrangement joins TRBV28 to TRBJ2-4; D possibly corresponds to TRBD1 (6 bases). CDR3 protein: CASSRGQRPRDIQYF. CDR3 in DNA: TGTGCCAGCAGCCGCGGACAGCGACCGAGGGACATTCAGTACTTC.